This T cell receptor (beta chain) was recorded in a study of shared clonotypes between healthy human individuals. Study in general: In total, the donors were a couple of women and a few men aged 18 to 49. Study conclusions and caveats: It was observed that around 5% of naive CD4 clonotypes were shared across several donors. Memory subsets generally showed smaller estimated richness than naive subsets did.

V was shortened by 6 bases and J by 1 base, with 9 bases between the two germline ends. Germline V CDR1 and CDR2: MNHEY, SVGAGI. The CDR3 has 13 amino acids. Measured with immunoSEQ multiplex PCR; TCRdb has only the in-frame clones, and not every one. The sample includes roughly 850,000 clones, roughly 96% seen only once; the top ten take less than 0.3%. A note on this clone: Its specificity is not known.

CD45RO-negative, CCR7-positively selected cells formed the naive CD8 fraction, excluding terminally differentiated effector memory CD45RA+ cells. Sequencing was carried out using naive CD8+ T cells sorted from blood. The V gene is TRBV6-5, the J gene TRBJ1-1, with D perhaps TRBD1 (5 bases). This receptor was identified in a young man in good health. CDR3 sequence reads: CASRRGGNTEAFF. The CDR3 DNA is TGTGCCAGCAGACGGGGGGGGAACACTGAAGCTTTCTTT.